Following are 32 T cell receptor beta chains from one sample sequenced in a study of OX40 agonist ivuxolimab in advanced cancers. Sequencing used immunoSEQ multiplex PCR; TCRdb keeps in-frame clones, though not all of them. The data contain approximately 40,000 clones, 80% of them singletons. Specimen: CD4+ or CD8+ T cells sorted from blood, collected in a trial of the OX40 agonist ivuxolimab. These receptors all stem from an adult with an advanced solid tumor such as melanoma, head and neck, liver or kidney cancer.

V and J are TRBV5-1 and TRBJ1-6; 7 positions agree with TRBD1. This CDR3 comprises 15 residues. Germline V lookup: CDR1 SGHRS, CDR2 YFSETQ. After removal of 6 bases from V and 8 bases from J, the junction contained 11 bases not matched to a gene. CDR3 amino acids: CASTLGQALDSPLHF. In nucleotides, the CDR3 is TGCGCCAGCACTCTAGGACAGGCTTTGGATTCACCCCTCCACTTT.

This clone has just one count. V is TRBV7-9 and J is TRBJ2-1; D may be TRBD1 or TRBD2 (6 bases each). V was cut by 5 bases and J by 1 base, with 15 bases left in between. The CDR3 covers 16 residues. Per the germline V gene, CDR1 is SEHNR and CDR2 is FQNEAQ (reference sequence). CDR3 loop: CASSPTGASSYNEQFF. As DNA, the CDR3 is TGTGCCAGCAGCCCCACGGGGGCGAGTTCCTACAATGAGCAGTTCTTC.

This chain joins TRBV19 and TRBJ1-1; no clear D gene. The V and J ends lost 4 bases and 7 bases respectively, with 22 bases between them. Germline CDR1 is LNHDA and CDR2 is SQIVND (reference sequence). The CDR3 has 16 residues. The chain's CDR3 is CASSNPRAGLNFEAFF. CDR3 nucleotides: TGTGCCAGTAGTAACCCCCGGGCGGGGTTGAATTTTGAAGCTTTCTTT.

This clone appeared once. This sequence joins TRBV4-1 and TRBJ1-3; the D gene is possibly TRBD1 (5 bases). The CDR3 loop spans 15 amino acids. V lost 0 bases and J lost 2, with 8 bases in between. Germline loops: CDR1 MGHRA, CDR2 YSYEKL. CDR3 coding DNA: TGCGCCAGCAGCCAAGAATCAGGGACTGGAAACACCATATATTTT. Its protein is CASSQESGTGNTIYF.

This clone has just a few counts. The rearrangement uses TRBV2 and TRBJ2-6, with D hard to call. V lost 8 bases and J lost 4, with 12 bases in between. The CDR3 sequence is 14 residues long. The germline V gene encodes CDR1 SNHLY and CDR2 FYNNEI. CDR3 region: CASRGVSGANVLTF. In nucleotides, the CDR3 is TGTGCCAGCCGAGGTGTTTCAGGGGCCAACGTCCTGACTTTC.

This clone was counted between two and nine times. This chain connects TRBV6-1 to TRBJ2-1, with 7 bases lining up with TRBD1. This CDR3 is 15 amino acids long. Germline CDR1 MNHNS, CDR2 SASEGT. With 10 bases clipped from V and 5 bases from J, the junction kept 14 bases outside the gene matches. CDR3 residues: CATSRDSGFNNEQFF. The CDR3 coding sequence is TGTGCCACCTCCCGGGACAGTGGATTTAACAATGAGCAGTTCTTC.

This clone occurred once. J is TRBJ1-1 and V is TRBV13; 9 bases agree with TRBD1. There are 18 residues in the CDR3. Germline V gene data show CDR1 as PRHDT and CDR2 as FYEKMQ (reference sequence). J lost 0 bases, V lost 2 bases, and 10 bases had no gene match. The CDR3 nucleotides are TGTGCCAGCAGCTTACGCCGTGGGACAGGGCTTTTGAACACTGAAGCTTTCTTT. It encodes CASSLRRGTGLLNTEAFF.

This chain joins TRBV7-2 and TRBJ2-1, with 8 bases aligning to TRBD2. The CDR3 totals 18 residues. After removal of 6 bases from V and 7 bases from J, the junction contained 20 bases not matched to a gene. Germline V gene sequence: CDR1 SGHTA, CDR2 FQGNSA. The CDR3 here is CASRSSPGGLGSQNEQFF. For the CDR3, the DNA is TGTGCCAGCAGGTCTAGTCCGGGAGGGCTAGGTTCCCAGAATGAGCAGTTCTTC.

V is TRBV9 and J is TRBJ1-6; possibly TRBD1 for D (5 bases). The CDR3 loop spans 15 amino acids. Deletions cut 3 bases from V and 7 bases from J, with 14 bases between. Germline V gene sequence: CDR1 SGDLS, CDR2 YYNGEE. As DNA, the CDR3 is TGTGCCAGCAGCGGGGGGGGACGGCAAAATTCACCCCTCCACTTT. Its translation: CASSGGGRQNSPLHF.

This clone was picked up a small number of times. The V call is TRBV2, the J call TRBJ1-6; D call uncertain. Trimming pared 4 bases from V and 7 bases from J, leaving 8 bases between. This CDR3 has 13 amino acids. Germline values: CDR1 SNHLY, CDR2 FYNNEI. CDR3 amino acids: CASSAEQNSPLHF. The CDR3 DNA reads TGTGCCAGCAGTGCGGAACAGAATTCACCCCTCCACTTT.

V is TRBV6-5 and J is TRBJ2-3; weak D call: TRBD2 (5 bases). V was trimmed by 0 bases and J by 5 bases, leaving 9 bases between them. CDR1 and CDR2 (germline): MNHEY, SVGAGI. The CDR3 covers 14 residues. CDR3: CASSYSMAGDTQYF. CDR3 in DNA: TGTGCCAGCAGTTACTCGATGGCGGGAGATACGCAGTATTTT.

The rearrangement uses TRBV9 and TRBJ2-7, with D possibly called TRBD1 or TRBD2 (6 bases each). Trimming stripped 0 bases from V and 0 bases from J, with 13 bases between. The germline V gene encodes CDR1 SGDLS and CDR2 YYNGEE. CDR3 length: 16 residues. The CDR3 DNA reads TGTGCCAGCAGCGTAGGAGGGGGGCCGAGCTCCTACGAGCAGTACTTC. It specifies CASSVGGGPSSYEQYF.

The chain links TRBV9 to TRBJ2-1, with 7 bases matching TRBD1. The CDR3 length is 15 residues. The germline CDR1 and CDR2 sequences are SGDLS and YYNGEE. The V gene end was trimmed by 5 bases and the J gene end by 5 bases; junction bases not matched to a gene: 10. The CDR3 region has the DNA TGTGCCAGCAGTGCGCACGGGACAGCAGACAATGAGCAGTTCTTC. This sequence encodes CASSAHGTADNEQFF.

V gene TRBV28 combines with J gene TRBJ2-2, with D unresolved. With 5 bases removed from V and 1 base from J, the gap between germline ends came to 14 bases. The CDR3 covers 16 residues. CDR1 is MDHEN, CDR2 SYDVKM, per germline. The CDR3 sequence is CASSPPGLLNTGELFF. CDR3 coding DNA: TGTGCCAGCAGTCCCCCCGGGCTGTTGAACACCGGGGAGCTGTTTTTT.

The CDR3 spells CASSEYSGNTIYF. As DNA, the CDR3 is TGCGCCAGCAGTGAATACTCTGGAAACACCATATATTTT. This chain links TRBV10-2 with TRBJ1-3; no clear D. The V end lost 3 bases, the J end lost 0 bases, and 3 bases lay between the germline ends. The CDR3 runs 13 residues. Germline CDR1 is WSHSY and CDR2 is SAAADI.

The chain couples TRBV21-1 to TRBJ1-5; TRBD1, as called in the table, went unchecked against the DNA. TRBV21-1 is recorded as a pseudogene. The CDR3 loop spans 16 amino acids. The CDR3 sequence is CASSIRRQNGNQPQHF. As DNA, the CDR3 is TGTGCCAGCAGCATACGTCGTCAGAATGGCAATCAGCCCCAGCATTTT.

The chain joins TRBV7-2 to TRBJ1-3; no reliable D call. The length of the CDR3 is 15 residues. V was trimmed by 2 bases and J by 0 bases, leaving 8 bases between them. CDR1 SGHTA and CDR2 FQGNSA come from the germline V gene. This CDR3 reads CASSLPSLSGNTIYF. CDR3 DNA: TGTGCCAGCAGCTTACCTAGCCTCTCTGGAAACACCATATATTTT.

This chain links TRBV5-5 with TRBJ1-1, with D possibly matching TRBD1 (6 bases). Germline V CDR1 and CDR2: SGHKS, YYEKEE (reference sequence). V shed 4 bases and J shed 1 base, with 14 bases lying between them. The CDR3 covers 15 residues. The CDR3 DNA reads as TGTGCCAGCAGCCTCCGGGGGGGCCGGAACACTGAAGCTTTCTTT. Translation gives CASSLRGGRNTEAFF.

This clone was detected once. Additional DNA sequences in this sample encode the identical CDR3. The V call is TRBV6-1, the J call TRBJ1-1; the D is unclear. Deletions cut 4 bases from V and 7 bases from J, with 7 bases between. CDR1 is MNHNS, CDR2 SASEGT, per germline. The length of the CDR3 is 11 residues. The CDR3 here is CASSVEREAFF. CDR3 DNA sequence: TGTGCCAGCAGTGTCGAACGTGAAGCTTTCTTT.

This chain connects TRBV5-1 to TRBJ2-7, with D unresolved. V shed 4 bases and J shed 6 bases, with 11 bases lying between them. The germline V gene has CDR1 SGHRS and CDR2 YFSETQ. There are 12 residues in the CDR3. The CDR3 DNA reads as TGCGCCAGCAGCCCACACCTGGGCGAGCAGTACTTC. This sequence encodes CASSPHLGEQYF. The full variable domain, completed using reference TRBV5-1 and TRBJ2-7, is KAGVTQTPRYLIKTRGQQVTLSCSPISGHRSVSWYQQTPGQGLQFLFEYFSETQRNKGNFPGRFSGRQFSNSRSEMNVSTLELGDSALYLCASSPHLGEQYFGPGTRLTVT.

In its sample, this clone was seen a few times. The chain joins TRBV4-1 to TRBJ1-4; 7 bases are shared with TRBD1. After removal of 4 bases from V and 10 bases from J, the junction contained 6 bases not matched to a gene. This CDR3 comprises 13 residues. Germline lookup yields CDR1 MGHRA and CDR2 YSYEKL. CDR3 nucleotides: TGCGCCAGCAGCCTCGGGACAGATGGAAAACTGTTTTTT. This encodes CASSLGTDGKLFF.

The chain couples TRBV7-6 to TRBJ2-7; D unresolved. CDR3 size: 12 residues. Per germline, CDR1 SGHVS and CDR2 FNYEAQ. V was trimmed by 4 bases and J by 6 bases, leaving 10 bases between them. Here the CDR3 DNA reads TGTGCCAGCAGCTCCTATCTAGGCGAGCAGTACTTC. Protein product: CASSSYLGEQYF.

The J gene is TRBJ2-1, the V gene TRBV5-1; 8 bases agree with TRBD1. Germline V gene data show CDR1 as SGHRS and CDR2 as YFSETQ. The CDR3 is made up of 15 amino acids. V was clipped by 4 bases and J by 4 bases; unmatched bases: 7. CDR3 DNA sequence: TGCGCCAGCAGCGTGGACAGGGCCCTGTACAATGAGCAGTTCTTC. Protein product: CASSVDRALYNEQFF.

This clone came up once. This CDR3 is CASRPPRGIGSPLHF. DNA of the CDR3: TGTGCCAGCAGACCCCCCAGGGGCATTGGTTCACCCCTCCACTTT. The chain links TRBV6-5 to TRBJ1-6; perhaps TRBD1 as D (6 bases). The CDR3 spans 15 residues. Germline CDR1 reads MNHEY; CDR2 reads SVGAGI. Trimming took off 6 bases at V and 9 bases at J, with 18 bases between the two ends.

V gene TRBV11-2 combines with J gene TRBJ1-5; 9 nucleotides match TRBD1. V gave up 5 bases and J gave up 3 bases; unmatched junction bases: 5. The CDR3 runs 15 residues. The germline V gene has CDR1 SGHAT and CDR2 FQNNGV. The DNA of the CDR3 is TGTGCCAGCAGCACGACAGGGGGAGACAATCAGCCCCAGCATTTT. Its protein is CASSTTGGDNQPQHF.

The V and J genes are TRBV11-2 and TRBJ2-2; 8 nucleotides agree with TRBD2. Trimming at V came to 5 bases and at J to 3 bases, leaving 11 bases not matched to a gene. The length of the CDR3 is 17 residues. The germline V gene encodes CDR1 SGHAT and CDR2 FQNNGV. The CDR3 nucleotides are TGTGCCAGCAGCGCTACTAGCGGCAAGGGGTACACCGGGGAGCTGTTTTTT. It encodes CASSATSGKGYTGELFF.

This sequence joins TRBV9 and TRBJ2-2; 7 bases fit TRBD2. The CDR3 contains 17 residues. The V gene end was trimmed by 0 bases and the J gene end by 9 bases; junction bases not matched to a gene: 14. CDR1 and CDR2 (germline): SGDLS, YYNGEE. CDR3 DNA: TGTGCCAGCAGCGTAGCTGTCCGGGCTAGCGGACCCCGGGAGCTGTTTTTT. Its translation: CASSVAVRASGPRELFF.

This clone was seen just once. The chain recombines TRBV5-1 with TRBJ2-5; no clear D gene. Trimming removed 3 bases at V and 4 bases at J, with 7 bases between. Looked up from germline, CDR1 is SGHRS and CDR2 is YFSETQ. The CDR3 sequence is 12 residues long. CDR3 coding DNA: TGCGCCAGCAGCTACGGCTTAGAGACCCAGTACTTC. Its translation is CASSYGLETQYF.

The CDR3 here is CASSLGQGGEQYF. DNA for the CDR3: TGTGCCAGCAGCTTGGGACAGGGAGGCGAGCAGTACTTC. The chain has TRBV7-7 and TRBJ2-7; TRBD1 matches at 9 bases. V lost 3 bases to trimming and J lost 6 bases; unmatched junction nucleotides: 3. This CDR3 is 13 amino acids long. CDR1 SSHAT and CDR2 FNYEAQ come from the germline V gene (reference sequence).

The CDR3 spells CASSPGDRATEAFF. Written as DNA, the CDR3 is TGTGCCAGCAGCCCTGGGGACAGGGCTACTGAAGCTTTCTTT. V and J are TRBV28 and TRBJ1-1; 9 positions match TRBD1. Germline V gives CDR1 MDHEN, CDR2 SYDVKM. The V gene end was trimmed by 6 bases and the J gene end by 5 bases; junction bases not matched to a gene: 7. The CDR3 has 14 residues. Looking up the rest from reference TRBV28 and TRBJ1-1 gives the full variable domain: DVKVTQSSRYLVKRTGEKVFLECVQDMDHENMFWYRQDPGLGLRLIYFSYDVKMKEKGDIPEGYSVSREKKERFSLILESASTNQTSMYLCASSPGDRATEAFFGQGTRLTVV.

V and J are TRBV2 and TRBJ2-5, with TRBD1 identical over 11 bases. V shed 8 bases, J shed 4 bases, and the junction held 9 bases outside the gene matches. Germline V gene data show CDR1 as SNHLY and CDR2 as FYNNEI. The CDR3 consists of 15 residues. CDR3 nucleotides: TGTGCCAGCTTAAACCGGGACAGGGGGGGAGAGACCCAGTACTTC. Translated: CASLNRDRGGETQYF.

Comment on this clone: Compared with germline, one end of the junction differs, possibly owing to a read error. Other DNA sequences in this sample translate to the same CDR3. The chain carries TRBV7-6 and TRBJ1-1; D possibly corresponds to TRBD1 (5 bases). From germline, CDR1 is SGHVS and CDR2 FNYEAQ. The CDR3 extends over 17 amino acids. The CDR3 bases are TGTGCCAGCATCCTAATGCCCCCCCCACCCGTGGACACCGAAGCTTTCTTT. As protein: CASILMPPPPVDTEAFF.